This entry lists 18 T cell receptor beta chains sequenced from one sample in a study of blood T cells in healthy people across ages. Together with a sample-barcoded 5' primer, a J-beta primer mix was included in a second PCR lasting roughly 6 to 12 cycles. MiXCR, run by TCRdb on the 5' RACE reads, gives a single entry per CDR3 protein. The sample yields some 730,000 distinct CDR3 sequences, 20% to 25% seen once. Sequencing used blood. These receptors originate from a man aged 65 to 85 in good health.

This clonotype has more than one count but fewer than ten. J is TRBJ2-1 and V is TRBV12-3 or TRBV12-4; 14 nucleotides line up with TRBD2. The CDR3 length is 15 residues. Trimming cost V 7 bases and J 7 bases; bases outside gene matches: 6. The CDR3 sequence: CASNRRTSGRNEQFF. DNA for the CDR3: TGTGCCAGCAACCGTCGGACTAGCGGGAGGAATGAGCAGTTCTTC.

This rearrangement joins TRBV19 to TRBJ1-4; D not resolved. This CDR3 has 15 residues. Germline CDR1 reads LNHDA; CDR2 reads SQIVND (reference sequence). Trimming took off 6 bases at V and 0 bases at J, with 11 bases between the two ends. Here the CDR3 reads CASRNGDATNEKLFF. CDR3 bases: TGTGCCAGTAGGAACGGAGACGCAACTAATGAAAAACTGTTTTTT.

The V and J genes are TRBV14 and TRBJ2-1; 8 nucleotides match TRBD2. This CDR3 is 12 amino acids long. Unmatched junction bases numbered 6, after V lost 4 bases and J lost 13 bases. Germline values: CDR1 SGHDN, CDR2 FVKESK. DNA of the CDR3: TGTGCCAGCAGCCGGGGTAGCGGGATCCAGTTCTTC. Amino acid sequence: CASSRGSGIQFF.

The V and J genes are TRBV20-1 and TRBJ1-2, with a weak D call TRBD1 (5 bases). With 6 bases removed from V and 2 bases from J, the gap between germline ends came to 13 bases. The CDR3 has 13 residues. CDR1 DFQATT and CDR2 SNEGSKA come from the germline V gene (reference sequence). The CDR3: CSAPTGRNYGYTF. The CDR3 bases are TGCAGTGCCCCCACAGGTCGGAACTATGGCTACACCTTC.

This chain uses TRBV12-3 or TRBV12-4 with TRBJ2-1; D perhaps matches TRBD2 (6 bases). Trimming shortened V by 3 bases and J by 0 bases, and 12 bases separated the two germline ends. CDR3 size: 16 residues. CDR3 region: CASSFYAGTSYNEQFF. The CDR3 DNA is TGTGCCAGCAGTTTTTATGCGGGGACCTCCTACAATGAGCAGTTCTTC.

This clonotype was detected only a few times. The J gene is TRBJ2-5, the V gene TRBV29-1; tentatively, D is TRBD1 (6 bases). CDR1 and CDR2 (germline): SQVTM, ANQGSEA. The CDR3 consists of 14 residues. Trimming pared 6 bases from V and 4 bases from J, leaving 18 bases between. CDR3 nucleotide sequence: TGCAGCGTCGAGGGGGACCCCACCCCAGAGACCCAGTACTTC. Amino acids: CSVEGDPTPETQYF.

This clonotype has only one observation. The chain links TRBV7-6 to TRBJ1-4, with a weak D call TRBD1 (6 bases). Trimming stripped 5 bases from V and 7 bases from J, with 17 bases between. Germline V lookup: CDR1 SGHVS, CDR2 FNYEAQ. This CDR3 contains 15 residues. The CDR3 DNA reads as TGTGCCAGCAGCAACAAGGGGGGAAAGGGTGAAAAACTGTTTTTT. Its protein is CASSNKGGKGEKLFF.

The V and J genes are TRBV4-2 and TRBJ1-2, with unresolved D. Germline V lookup: CDR1 LGHNA, CDR2 YNFKEQ. V lost 0 bases to trimming and J lost 4 bases, with 12 bases between them. The CDR3 consists of 15 residues. CDR3 DNA: TGTGCCAGCAGCCAAGAGCAAGGGCGCCTCTATGGCTACACCTTC. As protein: CASSQEQGRLYGYTF.

This clonotype was counted only a few times. Sequence at one end of the junction differs from germline and may be a read error. The J gene is TRBJ1-2, the V gene TRBV28; the match to TRBD1 covers 7 bases. Looked up from germline, CDR1 is MDHEN and CDR2 is SYDVKM. This CDR3 comprises 14 residues. CDR3 in DNA: TGTGCCAGCAGTTTATCGGGACAGATAAAAGGCTACGCCTTC. This sequence encodes CASSLSGQIKGYAF.

The genes are TRBV4-1 and TRBJ1-2; 10 nucleotides align to TRBD1. Trimming cost V 0 bases and J 13 bases; bases outside gene matches: 11. Per the germline V gene, CDR1 is MGHRA and CDR2 is YSYEKL. The CDR3 sequence is 15 residues long. The CDR3 DNA follows: TGCGCCAGCAGCCAAGAGGGGACAGGGGTTCGACATCCCACCTTC. It encodes CASSQEGTGVRHPTF.

The V gene is TRBV6-6, the J gene TRBJ1-6; 10 positions match TRBD1. In germline, CDR1 is MNHNY, CDR2 SVGAGI (reference sequence). The CDR3 is 17 amino acids. The V gene end was trimmed by 7 bases and the J gene end by 7 bases; junction bases not matched to a gene: 13. CDR3 sequence reads: CASIKTWDRGLNSPLHF. CDR3 coding DNA: TGTGCCAGCATTAAAACGTGGGACAGGGGATTAAATTCACCCCTCCACTTT.

V gene TRBV12-3 or TRBV12-4 combines with J gene TRBJ2-1; D is ambiguous. CDR3 length: 13 residues. The V and J ends lost 1 base and 8 bases respectively, with 9 bases between them. DNA for the CDR3: TGTGCCAGCAGTTTAGAAGAGGAACATGAGCAGTTCTTC. This codes for CASSLEEEHEQFF.

The chain recombines TRBV27 with TRBJ2-5; 7 bases match TRBD1. V was pared by 3 bases and J by 2 bases, with 6 bases of the junction left unmatched. The CDR3 spans 15 residues. Germline values: CDR1 MNHEY, CDR2 SMNVEV (reference sequence). This chain's CDR3 is CASSLRGQTQETQYF. For the CDR3, the DNA is TGTGCCAGCAGTTTGAGGGGACAGACACAAGAGACCCAGTACTTC.

V is TRBV21-1 and J is TRBJ2-1; TRBD2 is the table's D call and was not checked against the DNA. The J call is uncertain, as TRBJ2-5 better fits the DNA end. TRBV21-1 is assigned pseudogene status. CDR3 size: 13 residues. CDR3 nucleotides: TGTGCCAGCAGCAACCGGAGGCTAGAGACCCAGTACTTC. Encoded protein: CASSNRRLETQYF.

This chain connects TRBV5-5 to TRBJ1-4; D remains unclear. Germline assignment: CDR1 SGHKS and CDR2 YYEKEE (reference sequence). The CDR3 totals 16 residues. V dropped 4 bases and J dropped 0 bases, with 13 bases sitting between them. As DNA, the CDR3 is TGTGCCAGCAGCCGAGGGTCGGGGACAACTAATGAAAAACTGTTTTTT. Translated, it gives CASSRGSGTTNEKLFF.

The chain couples TRBV20-1 to TRBJ2-2; D gene ambiguous. With 4 bases removed from V and 1 base from J, the gap between germline ends came to 10 bases. The CDR3 has 14 residues. Germline V gene data show CDR1 as DFQATT and CDR2 as SNEGSKA (reference sequence). The CDR3: CSAKVGGNTGELFF. The CDR3 DNA sequence: TGCAGTGCTAAGGTTGGCGGGAACACCGGGGAGCTGTTTTTT.

This clonotype was seen more than once but under ten times. The V and J genes are TRBV12-3 or TRBV12-4 and TRBJ2-7; TRBD1 matches 8 bases. The CDR3 contains 14 residues. Trimming took 5 bases from V and 3 from J; bases not matched to a gene: 6. CDR3 in DNA: TGTGCCAGCAGTCCCTCGGACAGGGTCTACGAGCAGTACTTC. It encodes CASSPSDRVYEQYF.

The rearrangement joins TRBV9 to TRBJ1-2; D unclear. Germline-derived CDR1 and CDR2 are SGDLS and YYNGEE. The CDR3 has 11 residues. Trimming took 2 bases from V and 9 from J, leaving 8 bases between them. The CDR3 spells CASSVVGSYTF. The DNA for the CDR3 is TGTGCCAGCAGCGTTGTAGGCAGCTACACCTTC.